These 10 T cell receptor beta chains share one sample of origin, sequenced in a study of regulatory T cells in long-lasting Graves disease. Indicated time point: newly diagnosed GD, antithyroid drugs for less than 3 months. Researchers made the TCR library from RNA that was extracted from PBMCs. Construction of TCR beta libraries relied on iRepertoire HTBI primers and on Arm-PCR targeting CDR3 regions. TCRdb fed the multiplex PCR reads into MiXCR, producing one record per CDR3 protein. The data contain approximately 400,000 distinct CDR3 sequences, around 15% of them seen just once; the ten biggest clones take up 22%. The material was peripheral blood mononuclear cells (PBMCs), obtained at new diagnosis, from a patient treated with antithyroid drugs. Receptors originate from a female donor with Graves disease.

This clonotype has a single count. The chain uses TRBV4-1 and TRBJ1-4; D unresolved. The CDR3 runs to 15 residues. Between the trimmed V and J ends, which lost 1 base and 7 bases, there was a span of 13 bases. In germline, CDR1 is MGHRA, CDR2 YSYEKL. CDR3 protein: CASSQAGIRGEKLFF. The CDR3 DNA is TGCGCCAGCAGCCAAGCCGGTATTCGCGGTGAAAAACTGTTTTTT.

Here the CDR3 reads CSARVPGSYEQYF. The CDR3 DNA reads TGCAGTGCTAGAGTTCCGGGATCCTACGAGCAGTACTTC. V usage is TRBV20-1 and J usage is TRBJ2-7, with D possibly being TRBD2 (5 bases). This CDR3 spans 13 amino acids. V was cut by 1 base and J by 1 base, with 8 bases left in between. Germline lookup yields CDR1 DFQATT and CDR2 SNEGSKA (reference sequence).

A note on this clonotype: This sequence is one base from a far larger clone and is likely a read error. V gene TRBV20-1 combines with J gene TRBJ2-7; 10 nucleotides align to TRBD2. CDR1 is DFQATT, CDR2 SNEGSKA, per germline (reference sequence). The ends lost 3 bases at V and 7 bases at J; junction bases unmatched: 12. This CDR3 comprises 15 residues. The CDR3 is CSASDSGRSYNEQYF. The CDR3 DNA sequence: TGCAGTGCTAGTGATAGCGGGAGGTCCTACAATGAGCAGTACTTC.

This clonotype was found many times. The V call is TRBV12-3 or TRBV12-4, the J call TRBJ2-7; D is perhaps TRBD1 or TRBD2 (5 bases each). V lost 5 bases, J lost 3 bases, and 26 bases lay in between. This CDR3 is 18 amino acids long. CDR3 in amino acids: CASSRTGTIEAYCYEQYF. The CDR3 DNA reads TGTGCCAGCAGTCGAACCGGGACCATCGAAGCGTATTGCTACGAGCAGTACTTC.

This clonotype has ten or more counts. The chain is built from TRBV12-3 or TRBV12-4 and TRBJ1-5; 7 bases match TRBD1. The CDR3 has 18 residues. V shed 1 base and J 6 bases; nucleotides not matched to a gene: 15. The CDR3 DNA is TGTGCCAGCAGTTTAGTAAGGAGGGGGCTATTGTTCGGTCAGCCCCAGCATTTT. It is translated as CASSLVRRGLLFGQPQHF.

A few counts support this clonotype. This chain joins TRBV12-3 or TRBV12-4 and TRBJ2-5; perhaps D is TRBD1 or TRBD2 (5 bases each). This CDR3 spans 11 amino acids. Trimming removed 5 bases at V and 10 bases at J, with 11 bases between. This chain's CDR3 is CASSRGVGQYF. CDR3 coding DNA: TGTGCCAGCAGTCGAGGGGTTGGCCAGTACTTC.

At least ten counts were recorded for this clonotype. The gene calls are TRBV20-1 and TRBJ2-1; 10 nucleotides line up with TRBD2. V gave up 0 bases and J gave up 4 bases; unmatched junction bases: 18. This CDR3 has 20 residues. Germline CDR1 reads DFQATT; CDR2 reads SNEGSKA (reference sequence). CDR3 DNA sequence: TGCAGTGCTAGAGATTCCCGGAGTCTAGCGGGGGCCCCGCGATACAATGAGCAGTTCTTC. Amino acid sequence: CSARDSRSLAGAPRYNEQFF.

This clonotype was recorded many times. The chain employs TRBV24-1 and TRBJ2-1, with 10 bases fitting TRBD2. With V trimmed by 5 bases and J by 5 bases, 2 bases remained unmatched. This CDR3 region has 14 residues. Looked up from germline, CDR1 is KGHDR and CDR2 is SFDVKD. The CDR3, as DNA: TGTGCCACCAGTGCTAGCGGGGGAAACAATGAGCAGTTCTTC. It translates to CATSASGGNNEQFF.

This chain uses TRBV5-1 with TRBJ2-7, with TRBD2 identical over 9 bases. Germline trimming cut 2 bases from V and 5 bases from J; bases unmatched to any gene: 8. The CDR3 length is 15 residues. Germline V CDR1 and CDR2: SGHRS, YFSETQ. The CDR3 DNA is TGCGCCAGCAGCTTTACGGCGGGACTAGCAAACGAGCAGTACTTC. Protein sequence: CASSFTAGLANEQYF.

At least ten counts were recorded for this clonotype. The chain uses TRBV6-2 or TRBV6-3 and TRBJ1-1; TRBD1 matches 7 bases. CDR1 is MNHEY, CDR2 SVGEGT, per germline. The CDR3 length is 12 residues. Losses at the gene ends were 7 bases for V and 10 bases for J; bases not matched to a gene: 9. In DNA, the CDR3 is TGTGCCAGCAATGACAGGGTGACGCGAGCTTTCTTT. This sequence encodes CASNDRVTRAFF.